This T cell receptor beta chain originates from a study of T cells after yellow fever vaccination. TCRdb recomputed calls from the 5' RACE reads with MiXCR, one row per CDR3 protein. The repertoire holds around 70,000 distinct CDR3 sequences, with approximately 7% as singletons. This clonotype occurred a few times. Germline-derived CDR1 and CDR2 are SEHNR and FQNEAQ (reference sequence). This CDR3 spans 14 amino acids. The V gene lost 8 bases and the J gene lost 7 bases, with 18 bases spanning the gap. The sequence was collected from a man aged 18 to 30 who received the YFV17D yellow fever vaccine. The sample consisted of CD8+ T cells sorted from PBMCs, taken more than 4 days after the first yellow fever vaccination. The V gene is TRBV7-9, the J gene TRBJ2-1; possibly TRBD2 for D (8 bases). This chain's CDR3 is CASPGGQGVNEQFF. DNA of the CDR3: TGTGCCAGCCCGGGGGGGCAGGGGGTGAATGAGCAGTTCTTC.